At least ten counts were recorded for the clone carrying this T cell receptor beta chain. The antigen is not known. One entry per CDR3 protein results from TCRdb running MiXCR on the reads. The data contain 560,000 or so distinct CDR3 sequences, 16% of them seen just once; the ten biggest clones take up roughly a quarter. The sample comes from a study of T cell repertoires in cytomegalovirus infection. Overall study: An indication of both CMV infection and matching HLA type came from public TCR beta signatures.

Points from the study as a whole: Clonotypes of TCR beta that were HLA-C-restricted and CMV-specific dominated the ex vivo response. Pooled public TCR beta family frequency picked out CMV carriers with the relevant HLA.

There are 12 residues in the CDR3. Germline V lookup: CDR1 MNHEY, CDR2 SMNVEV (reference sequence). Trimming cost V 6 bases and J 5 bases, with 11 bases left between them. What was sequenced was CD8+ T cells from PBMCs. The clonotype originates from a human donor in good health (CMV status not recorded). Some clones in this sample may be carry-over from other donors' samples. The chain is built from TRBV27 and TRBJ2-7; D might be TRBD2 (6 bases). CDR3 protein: CASSPGSHEQYF. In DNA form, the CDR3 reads TGTGCCAGCAGCCCCGGGAGCCACGAGCAGTACTTC.